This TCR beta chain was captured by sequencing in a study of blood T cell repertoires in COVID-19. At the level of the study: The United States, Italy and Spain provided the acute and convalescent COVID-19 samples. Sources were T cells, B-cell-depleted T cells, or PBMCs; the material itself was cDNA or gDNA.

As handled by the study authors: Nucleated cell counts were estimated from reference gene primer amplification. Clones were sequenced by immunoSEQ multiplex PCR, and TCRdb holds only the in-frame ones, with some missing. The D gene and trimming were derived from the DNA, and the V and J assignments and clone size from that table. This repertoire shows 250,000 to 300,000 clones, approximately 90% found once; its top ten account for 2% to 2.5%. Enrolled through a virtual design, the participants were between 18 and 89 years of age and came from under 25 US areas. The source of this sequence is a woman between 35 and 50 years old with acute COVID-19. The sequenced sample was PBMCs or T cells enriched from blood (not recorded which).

The CDR3 nucleotides are TGTGCCAGCAGCCAAAAAGGGGGCACCTCGAACACTGAAGCTTTCTTT. Translation: CASSQKGGTSNTEAFF. This chain joins TRBV4-2 and TRBJ1-1, with 7 bases lining up with TRBD1. The CDR3 covers 16 residues. With V trimmed by 2 bases and J by 1 base, 7 bases remained unmatched. Germline values: CDR1 LGHNA, CDR2 YNFKEQ.